This T cell receptor beta chain stems from a study of cytomegalovirus exposure and HLA in healthy donors (TCRdb year 2017). Broadly, across the study: An earlier analysis of some 620 of the donors reported approximately 260 Gb of sequence data and 95 million to 140 million unique TCR beta sequences obtained from about 170 million T cells. A later genetic analysis used genome-wide SNP genotypes for about 60% of the roughly 670 donors, treating that subset as a discovery cohort. Roughly 300 gigabases of sequencing data and 80 million or so unique TCR sequences were included in an early release covering over 600 HLA-typed donors. The later analysis used no new phenotypic data to find candidate immune exposures, relying instead on TCR beta sequences and their occurrence across donors. To predict cytomegalovirus infection status, the study combined high-throughput TCR immunosequencing, statistical association of individual TCRs with disease status, and machine learning. Typing coverage differed by locus: A, B, C, DRB1 and DQB1 were typed in roughly 620-630 donors, DQA1 in about 550, DPA1 in approximately 610, and DPB1 in 450 to 480. Every discovery cohort repertoire had been produced on one sequencing platform. An earlier analysis of 500 to 750 of the donors applied high-throughput TCR beta sequencing to assess whether each TCR beta V gene segment acted as functional or pseudogenic. HLA typing included class I and class II loci at four-digit resolution. Of the roughly 410 genotyped donors, 80% to 90% were placed in the genetic ancestry cluster associated with self-reported Caucasian donors. Because of strong linkage in the cohort, five DR-DQ haplotypes were treated as single units for association and clustering. To study patterns of TCR occurrence, a later analysis re-analyzed previously published TCR beta repertoires from hundreds of donors and added high-resolution HLA genotyping. The study used immunosequencing to profile the T cell repertoires of 666 subjects and linked those repertoires to cytomegalovirus serostatus. Along with the roughly 700-subject first cohort, a separate validation cohort of over a hundred different subjects was used. Among some 400 genotyped donors of the cohort, an average of around 240,000 unique TCR beta nucleotide sequences were sequenced per donor, roughly 20% of them non-productive. Donor age, sex, ethnicity and CMV serostatus were collected together with the repertoire data. The study aimed to test whether cataloging public T cell receptors could reveal signatures of past pathogen exposure.

The cohort consisted of 600 or so healthy bone marrow donors. At the time of sampling, every cohort member was nominally healthy, though immune exposures that went unrecorded were likely present. The donor tested CMV seropositive, placing the donor among the approximately 290 seropositive members of the cohort. Every donor gave a peripheral blood sample, and the peripheral blood mononuclear cells from that sample were used for TCR beta sequencing. The Qiagen DNeasy Blood Extraction Kit was used to extract genomic DNA from the blood cell samples. With regard to this clone: Its antigen target is currently unknown. Base quality data are lacking; no much larger clone is found one base away.

Libraries were constructed by the immunoSEQ multiplex PCR assay. The multiplex PCR relied on a mix of 60 forward primers for TCR Vbeta segments and 13 reverse primers for TCR Jbeta segments. The CDR3 region of rearranged TCR beta genes was amplified from genomic DNA with a multiplex PCR assay. The amplified TCR beta libraries were sequenced on the Illumina HiSeq System as 87-base-pair reads. The paper's data handling went like this. Across the roughly 600 repertoires, a later analysis counted around 80 million unique TCR beta chains, roughly 11 million of which were shared by at least two donors. Raw reads were error-corrected and collapsed into unique sequences with a nearest-neighbor algorithm that merged closely related sequences to remove PCR and sequencing errors. To assign V, D and J gene segments, CDR3 sequences were aligned to IMGT reference sequences. For a sequence to be retained, at least a six-nucleotide match to both a V gene segment and a J gene segment was required. Rearrangements were classified as productive when the CDR3 lacked stop codons and remained in frame with V and J, and all other rearrangements were classified as non-productive. CDR3 was defined by IMGT convention, running from the second conserved V-encoded cysteine to the conserved J-encoded phenylalanine. In an earlier analysis of more than 550 of the donors, sequences lacking an unambiguous match to a single V gene segment were excluded. An earlier analysis of a few hundred of the donors called V segments functional above 56.7% productive rearrangements and segregating when the between-donor standard deviation exceeded 5%. To diagnose cytomegalovirus status from the catalog of TCR beta chain sequences, a statistical classification framework was built. V and J gene assignment, in a later analysis, came from comparing TCR nucleotide sequences with IMGT/GENE-DB human TR gene sequences. The TCRdist pipeline was used in a later analysis to assign CDR3 sequences and most-parsimonious VDJ recombination scenarios. A later analysis defined each TCR beta chain by its CDR3 amino acid sequence plus V-gene family, and excluded reads lacking a unique V-gene family. As a way to deal with suspected cross-contamination and a sequencing artifact, a later analysis dropped 592 nucleotide sequences that were highly shared and had low generation probability. In a later analysis, a clonal expansion index for each public chain was calculated from normalized within-repertoire ranks of inferred template counts. In a later analysis, generation probabilities were computed with a VDJ recombination model fitted to out-of-frame rearrangements, and the resulting probabilities were checked against IGoR. A later analysis scored TCR-TCR, TCR-HLA and TCR-CMV co-occurrence with hypergeometric tests, applying a repertoire-size bias correction to TCR pairs. In a later analysis, false discovery rates were estimated by permuting HLA or CMV assignments 20 times. In a later analysis, co-occurring TCRs were grouped with DBSCAN, and TCRdist sequence similarity was added when clustering was performed within HLA-allele-positive subsets. For co-occurrence clustering, repertoires with fewer than 30,000 or more than 120,000 public chains were excluded, along with about five repertoires with anomalous nucleotide sharing. Not all clones reach the TCRdb copy of this immuneACCESS table, which keeps in-frame sequences only. Checked studies attribute under half of the gap to unresolved V genes and leave the rest unexplained. The V and J calls and clone size were taken over from that table, and D and trimming were inferred from the DNA. This sample gives some 130,000 clones in total; roughly 82% of them show up just once. In total, the top ten clones hold approximately 10% of the sample.

Overall results and qualifications from the work: Because HLA typing was missing for some donors at each locus, association tests included only the typed subset. A further reported finding was that TCR beta sequences accurately predicted the HLA-A and HLA-B alleles for most subjects in the first cohort. Broadly in line with IMGT annotations, most TCR beta V segments showed up in productive rearrangements about 87% or about 30% of the time in an earlier analysis of about 500 of the donors. The presence/absence analyses assumed that sequencing depth was roughly uniform across donors, and that assumption may not be true. The classifier was reported to diagnose cytomegalovirus status with high specificity and sensitivity in both the original and validation cohorts. Correlated functional status among segregating V segments might be attributable to linkage disequilibrium, but an unknown experimental factor could not be ruled out. Because counts were too low, about 15 rarely observed V segments, including chromosome 9 orphons, were left out of the earlier analysis of approximately 580 of the donors. In vitro tests confirmed that three of the cytomegalovirus-associated TCR beta chains recognize cytomegalovirus antigens. Only TCR beta chains were sequenced in this cohort, and the absence of alpha or paired-chain data limited detectable features. A later genetic analysis reported fewer N-insertions in productive TCRs among donors in an Asian-associated ancestry cluster than the roughly 650-donor mean. An association between a missense DCLRE1C variant and V-gene and J-gene trimming of TCR beta chains was found in a later genetic analysis and replicated in an independent cohort. A later analysis associated 16,951 TCR beta sequences with specific HLA alleles at a false discovery rate of 0.05. A later analysis found that most CMV-associated TCR beta chains appeared HLA-restricted, with HLA associations seemingly driven largely by CMV exposure. Several of the top co-occurrence clusters appeared to be linked to parvovirus B19, influenza, CMV and Epstein-Barr virus, according to a later analysis. The study gave a list of about 170 TCR beta chains associated with cytomegalovirus. Most TCR sequences were seen in very few donors, while some public TCRs were found in many individuals. For the cohort, immune exposure information was limited to CMV serostatus. Strong co-occurrence of HLA alleles, especially DR and DQ, made assigning TCR associations to individual alleles difficult. In a later analysis, the rate of TCR association differed among HLA loci, with DRB1 alleles having the most associated TCRs and HLA-C alleles having the fewest. The sequencing pipeline was judged likely to have produced a cluster of highly shared sequence variants as a technical artifact. It was suggested by the authors that the approach could potentially be generalized to other disease states and immunological phenotypes. In a later analysis, HLA-associated TCR beta chains were found to be more clonally expanded and to have lower generation probabilities than equally common non-associated chains.

Material for sequencing was PBMCs. This sequence originates from a male donor in good health and CMV-seropositive.

Here is the DNA: TGCGCCAGCAGCAATCTCGACAGGGGAAACACCGGGGAGCTGTTTTTT. Its amino acids are CASSNLDRGNTGELFF. The chain joins TRBV23-1 to TRBJ2-2, with 8 bases aligning to TRBD1. TRBV23-1 is known as an ORF, though its function is uncertain. Inclusive of the bounding cysteine and phenylalanine, the CDR3 is 16 residues long. CDR3 DNA only is kept here, 48 bases in frame from base 1. Germline trimming: 6 bases from V, 2 bases from J; junction bases outside gene matches: 8.